One sample yielded the 8 T cell receptor beta chains listed below, sequenced in a study of blood T cell repertoires in COVID-19. Sequencing used immunoSEQ multiplex PCR; TCRdb keeps in-frame clones, though not all of them. The sample holds about 280,000 clones, 80% to 90% seen once. The sample taken for sequencing was peripheral blood. The receptors originated from a man aged 35 to 55 with acute or convalescent COVID-19.

This chain uses TRBV14 with TRBJ2-1; TRBD1 aligns across 7 bases. V shed 1 base, J shed 7 bases, and the junction held 13 bases outside the gene matches. Per the germline V gene, CDR1 is SGHDN and CDR2 is FVKESK. The CDR3 length is 17 residues. DNA of the CDR3: TGTGCCAGCAGCCAAGGCGTGAGGGGGCAGTGGGGTAATGAGCAGTTCTTC. Translated: CASSQGVRGQWGNEQFF.

Only one count was recorded for this clone. The CDR3 DNA reads TGTGCCAGCTCCCCCAACACCGGGACAGGAGGTGAAAAACTGTTTTTT. Its protein product is CASSPNTGTGGEKLFF. The chain carries TRBV18 and TRBJ1-4; 8 bases map to TRBD1. CDR3 length: 16 residues. V shed 6 bases and J 7 bases; nucleotides not matched to a gene: 13. The V gene's germline CDR1 is KGHSH and CDR2 LQKENI.

This clone appeared once. V usage is TRBV30 and J usage is TRBJ1-3; D might be TRBD1 (5 bases). Germline CDR1 and CDR2: GTSNPN and SVGIG (reference sequence). The CDR3 is made up of 15 amino acids. V shed 0 bases and J shed 2 bases, with 11 bases lying between them. This CDR3 is CAWSVGGAAGNTIYF. The CDR3 DNA reads TGTGCCTGGAGTGTCGGAGGGGCGGCTGGAAACACCATATATTTT.

This chain joins TRBV5-1 and TRBJ2-7; 7 bases fit TRBD1. The junction had 2 bases not matched to a gene; V was cut back by 2 bases and J by 3 bases. This CDR3 is 13 amino acids long. Germline assignment: CDR1 SGHRS and CDR2 YFSETQ. The chain's CDR3 is CASSFSGGYEQYF. Written as DNA, the CDR3 is TGCGCCAGCAGCTTCTCAGGGGGCTACGAGCAGTACTTC.

In nucleotides, the CDR3 is TGTGCCAGCAGTCCTGCTGGGGTAGCGGGGGCCAACGTCCTGACTTTC. Encoded protein: CASSPAGVAGANVLTF. V gene TRBV7-2 combines with J gene TRBJ2-6; D possibly corresponds to TRBD2 (5 bases). Per the germline V gene, CDR1 is SGHTA and CDR2 is FQGNSA. Trimming stripped 6 bases from V and 4 bases from J, with 16 bases between. This CDR3 contains 16 residues.

This chain joins TRBV7-9 and TRBJ2-3; possible D gene TRBD1, 5 bases. The germline V and J ends were trimmed by 6 bases and 7 bases, with 17 bases remaining between them. Germline loops: CDR1 SEHNR, CDR2 FQNEAQ (reference sequence). The CDR3 is 14 amino acids. The CDR3 nucleotides are TGTGCCAGCAGACCTGACAGCTATTTGAATACGCAGTATTTT. Its protein product is CASRPDSYLNTQYF.

This clone appeared once. The chain joins TRBV19 to TRBJ2-1; 11 nucleotides match TRBD2. Losses at the gene ends were 2 bases for V and 4 bases for J; bases not matched to a gene: 7. This CDR3 is 17 amino acids long. Per the germline V gene, CDR1 is LNHDA and CDR2 is SQIVND (reference sequence). DNA for the CDR3: TGTGCCAGTAGTATATCGAGGTGGACTAGCGGGTACAATGAGCAGTTCTTC. Translating it yields CASSISRWTSGYNEQFF.

CDR3 loop: CASSPGLAGGEAFF. For the CDR3, the DNA is TGTGCCAGCTCACCAGGTTTGGCCGGGGGAGAAGCTTTCTTT. The chain is built from TRBV18 and TRBJ1-1, with D perhaps TRBD1 (5 bases). Trimming removed 2 bases at V and 8 bases at J, with 15 bases between. The germline CDR1 and CDR2 sequences are KGHSH and LQKENI. CDR3 length: 14 amino acids.